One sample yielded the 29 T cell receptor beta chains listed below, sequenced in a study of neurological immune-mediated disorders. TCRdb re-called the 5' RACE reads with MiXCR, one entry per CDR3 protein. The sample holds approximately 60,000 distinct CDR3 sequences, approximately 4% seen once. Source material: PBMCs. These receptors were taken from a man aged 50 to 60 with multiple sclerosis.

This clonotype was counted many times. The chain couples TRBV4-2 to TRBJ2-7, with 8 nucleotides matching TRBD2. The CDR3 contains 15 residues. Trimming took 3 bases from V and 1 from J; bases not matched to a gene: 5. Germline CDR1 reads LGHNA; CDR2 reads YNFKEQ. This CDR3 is CASSHRGGGSYEQYF. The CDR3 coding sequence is TGTGCCAGCAGCCACCGGGGGGGAGGATCCTACGAGCAGTACTTC.

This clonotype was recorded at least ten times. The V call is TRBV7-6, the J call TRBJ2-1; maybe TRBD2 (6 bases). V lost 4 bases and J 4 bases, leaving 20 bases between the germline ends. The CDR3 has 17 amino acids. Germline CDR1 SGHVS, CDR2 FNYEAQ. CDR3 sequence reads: CASSSRRGRGGYNEQFF. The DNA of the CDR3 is TGTGCCAGCAGCTCCAGGCGGGGACGAGGTGGTTACAATGAGCAGTTCTTC.

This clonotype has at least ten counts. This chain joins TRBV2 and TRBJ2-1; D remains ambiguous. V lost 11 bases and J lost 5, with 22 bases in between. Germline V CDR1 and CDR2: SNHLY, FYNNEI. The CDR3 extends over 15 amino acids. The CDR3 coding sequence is TGTGCCTTCCTACCAGGTGGCGTCACTAACAATGAGCAGTTCTTC. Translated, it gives CAFLPGGVTNNEQFF.

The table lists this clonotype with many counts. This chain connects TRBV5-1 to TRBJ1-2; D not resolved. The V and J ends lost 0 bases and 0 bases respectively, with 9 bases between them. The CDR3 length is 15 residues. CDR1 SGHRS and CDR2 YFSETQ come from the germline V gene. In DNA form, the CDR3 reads TGCGCCAGCAGCTTGGATCGGCCTTCTAACTATGGCTACACCTTC. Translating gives CASSLDRPSNYGYTF. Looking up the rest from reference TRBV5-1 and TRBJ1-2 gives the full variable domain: KAGVTQTPRYLIKTRGQQVTLSCSPISGHRSVSWYQQTPGQGLQFLFEYFSETQRNKGNFPGRFSGRQFSNSRSEMNVSTLELGDSALYLCASSLDRPSNYGYTFGSGTRLTVV.

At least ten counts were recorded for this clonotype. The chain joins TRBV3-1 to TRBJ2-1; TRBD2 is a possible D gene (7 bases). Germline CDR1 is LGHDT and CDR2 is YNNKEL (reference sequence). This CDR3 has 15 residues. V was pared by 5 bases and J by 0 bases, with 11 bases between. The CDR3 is CASSLGGGSYNEQFF. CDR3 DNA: TGTGCCAGCAGCTTAGGGGGGGGCTCCTACAATGAGCAGTTCTTC.

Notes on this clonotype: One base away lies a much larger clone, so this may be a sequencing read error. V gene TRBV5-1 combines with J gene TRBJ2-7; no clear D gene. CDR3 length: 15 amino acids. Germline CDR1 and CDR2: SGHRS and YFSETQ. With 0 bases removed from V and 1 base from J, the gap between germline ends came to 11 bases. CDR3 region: CASSLVGVRSYEQYF. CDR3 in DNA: TGCGCCAGCAGCTTGGTTGGGGTGAGATCCTACGAGCAGTACTTC. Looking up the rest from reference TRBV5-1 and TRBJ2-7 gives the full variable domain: KAGVTQTPRYLIKTRGQQVTLSCSPISGHRSVSWYQQTPGQGLQFLFEYFSETQRNKGNFPGRFSGRQFSNSRSEMNVSTLELGDSALYLCASSLVGVRSYEQYFGPGTRLTVT.

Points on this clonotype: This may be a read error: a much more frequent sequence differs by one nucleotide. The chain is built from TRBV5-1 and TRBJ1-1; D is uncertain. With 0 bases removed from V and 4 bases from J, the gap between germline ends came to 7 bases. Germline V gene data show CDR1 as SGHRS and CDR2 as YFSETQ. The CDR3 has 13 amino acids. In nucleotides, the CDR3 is TGCGCCAGCAGCTTGGAGACGGGCACTGAAGCTTTCTTT. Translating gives CASSLETGTEAFF.

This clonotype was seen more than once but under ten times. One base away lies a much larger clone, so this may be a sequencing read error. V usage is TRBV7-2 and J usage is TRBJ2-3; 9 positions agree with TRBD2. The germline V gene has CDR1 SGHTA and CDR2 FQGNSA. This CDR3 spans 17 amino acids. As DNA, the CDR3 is TGTGCCAGCAGACGACTGGCGGGGGGGCATGGCACAGATACGAAGTATTTT. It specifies CASRRLAGGHGTDTKYF.

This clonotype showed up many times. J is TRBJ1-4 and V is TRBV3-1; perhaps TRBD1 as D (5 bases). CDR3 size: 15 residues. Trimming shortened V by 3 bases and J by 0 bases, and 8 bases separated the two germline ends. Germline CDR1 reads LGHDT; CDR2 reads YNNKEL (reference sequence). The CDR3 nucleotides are TGTGCCAGCAGCCACCCGGGGGCAACTAATGAAAAACTGTTTTTT. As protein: CASSHPGATNEKLFF. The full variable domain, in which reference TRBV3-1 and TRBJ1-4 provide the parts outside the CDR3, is DTAVSQTPKYLVTQMGNDKSIKCEQNLGHDTMYWYKQDSKKFLKIMFSYNNKELIINETVPNRFSPKSPDKAHLNLHINSLELGDSAVYFCASSHPGATNEKLFFGSGTQLSVL.

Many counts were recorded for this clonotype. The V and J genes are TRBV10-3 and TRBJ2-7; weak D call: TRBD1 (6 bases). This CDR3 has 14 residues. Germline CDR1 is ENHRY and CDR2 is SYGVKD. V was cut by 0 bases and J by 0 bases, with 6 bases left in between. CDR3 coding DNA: TGTGCCATCAGTGAGTCGGACAGCTCCTACGAGCAGTACTTC. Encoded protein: CAISESDSSYEQYF.

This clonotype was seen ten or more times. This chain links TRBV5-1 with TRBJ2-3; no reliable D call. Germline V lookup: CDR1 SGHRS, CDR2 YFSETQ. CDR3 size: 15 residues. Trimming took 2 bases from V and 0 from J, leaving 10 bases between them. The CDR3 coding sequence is TGCGCCAGCAGCTTCGCCTCAGTAAGCACAGATACGCAGTATTTT. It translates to CASSFASVSTDTQYF.

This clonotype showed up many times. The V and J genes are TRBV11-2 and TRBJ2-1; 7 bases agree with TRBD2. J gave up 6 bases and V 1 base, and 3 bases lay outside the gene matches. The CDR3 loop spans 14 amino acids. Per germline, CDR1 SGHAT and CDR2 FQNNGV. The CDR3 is CASSLGRTSNEQFF. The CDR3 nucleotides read TGTGCCAGCAGCTTAGGGAGGACTAGCAATGAGCAGTTCTTC.

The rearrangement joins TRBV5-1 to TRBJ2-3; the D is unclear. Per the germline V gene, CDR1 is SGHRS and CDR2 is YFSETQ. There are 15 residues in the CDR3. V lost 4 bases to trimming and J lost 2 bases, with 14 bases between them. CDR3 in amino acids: CASSPRTENTDTQYF. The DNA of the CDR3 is TGCGCCAGCAGCCCACGGACGGAGAACACAGATACGCAGTATTTT.

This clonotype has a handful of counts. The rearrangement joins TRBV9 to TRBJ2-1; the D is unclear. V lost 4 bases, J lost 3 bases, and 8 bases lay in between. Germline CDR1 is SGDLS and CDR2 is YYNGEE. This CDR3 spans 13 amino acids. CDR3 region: CASSSENYNEQFF. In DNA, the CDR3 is TGTGCCAGCAGCTCGGAAAACTACAATGAGCAGTTCTTC.

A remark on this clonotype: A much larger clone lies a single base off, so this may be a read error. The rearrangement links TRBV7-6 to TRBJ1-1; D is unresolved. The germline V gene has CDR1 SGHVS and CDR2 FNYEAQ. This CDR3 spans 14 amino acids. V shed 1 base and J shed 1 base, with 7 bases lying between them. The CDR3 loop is CASSLGKKNTEAFF. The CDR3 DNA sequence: TGTGCCAGCAGCTTAGGCAAGAAGAACACTGAAGCTTTCTTT.

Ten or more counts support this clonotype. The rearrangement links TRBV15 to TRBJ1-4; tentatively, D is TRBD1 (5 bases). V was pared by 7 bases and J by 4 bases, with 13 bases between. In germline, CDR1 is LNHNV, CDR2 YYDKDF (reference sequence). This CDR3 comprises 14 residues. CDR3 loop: CATKSRAGNEKLFF. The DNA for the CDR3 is TGTGCCACCAAATCCAGGGCGGGTAATGAAAAACTGTTTTTT.

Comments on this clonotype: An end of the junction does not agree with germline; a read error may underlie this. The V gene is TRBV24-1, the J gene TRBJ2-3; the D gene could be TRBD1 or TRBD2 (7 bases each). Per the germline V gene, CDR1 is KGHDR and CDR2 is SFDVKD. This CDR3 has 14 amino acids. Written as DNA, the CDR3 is TGTGTCACCAGGGGGGGAGGAGCACAAGATACGCAGTATTTT. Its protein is CVTRGGGAQDTQYF.

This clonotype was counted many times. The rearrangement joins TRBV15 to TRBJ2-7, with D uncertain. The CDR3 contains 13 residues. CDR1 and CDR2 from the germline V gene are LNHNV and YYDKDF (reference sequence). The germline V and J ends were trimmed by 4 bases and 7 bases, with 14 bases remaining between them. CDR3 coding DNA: TGTGCCACCAGCAAATCCCGATTGTGGGAGCAGTACTTC. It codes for CATSKSRLWEQYF. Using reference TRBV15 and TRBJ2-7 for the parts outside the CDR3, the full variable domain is DAMVIQNPRYQVTQFGKPVTLSCSQTLNHNVMYWYQQKSSQAPKLLFHYYDKDFNNEADTPDNFQSRRPNTSFCFLDIRSPGLGDTAMYLCATSKSRLWEQYFGPGTRLTVT.

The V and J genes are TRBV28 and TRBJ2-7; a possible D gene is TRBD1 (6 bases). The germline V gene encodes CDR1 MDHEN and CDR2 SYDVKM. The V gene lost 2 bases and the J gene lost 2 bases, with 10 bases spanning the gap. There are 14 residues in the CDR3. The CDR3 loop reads CASSLGQSPYEQYF. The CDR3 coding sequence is TGTGCCAGCAGTTTAGGACAGAGCCCCTACGAGCAGTACTTC.

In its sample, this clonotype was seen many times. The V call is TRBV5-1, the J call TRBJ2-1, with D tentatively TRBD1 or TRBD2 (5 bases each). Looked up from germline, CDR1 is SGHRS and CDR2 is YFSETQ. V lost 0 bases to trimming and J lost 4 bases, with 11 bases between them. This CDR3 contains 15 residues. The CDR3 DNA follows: TGCGCCAGCAGCTTGGACGGGACCTTATACAATGAGCAGTTCTTC. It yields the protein CASSLDGTLYNEQFF.

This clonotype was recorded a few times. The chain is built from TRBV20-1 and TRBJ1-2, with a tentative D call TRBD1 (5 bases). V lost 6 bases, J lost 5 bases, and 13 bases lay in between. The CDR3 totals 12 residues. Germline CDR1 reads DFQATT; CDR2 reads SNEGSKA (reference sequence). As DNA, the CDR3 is TGCAGTGCCCAAAAGGGGAGTTATGGCTACACCTTC. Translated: CSAQKGSYGYTF.

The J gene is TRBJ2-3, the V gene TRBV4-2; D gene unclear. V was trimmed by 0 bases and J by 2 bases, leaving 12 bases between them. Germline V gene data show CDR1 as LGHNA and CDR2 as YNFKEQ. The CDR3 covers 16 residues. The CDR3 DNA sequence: TGTGCCAGCAGCCAAGATGGAAGCTATAACACAGATACGCAGTATTTT. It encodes CASSQDGSYNTDTQYF.

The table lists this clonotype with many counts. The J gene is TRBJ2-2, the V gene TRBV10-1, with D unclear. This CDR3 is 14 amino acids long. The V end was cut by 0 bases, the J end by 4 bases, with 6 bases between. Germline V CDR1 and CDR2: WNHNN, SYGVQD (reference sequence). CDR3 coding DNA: TGCGCCAGCAGTGAGTCCTCGGGCACCGGGGAGCTGTTTTTT. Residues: CASSESSGTGELFF.

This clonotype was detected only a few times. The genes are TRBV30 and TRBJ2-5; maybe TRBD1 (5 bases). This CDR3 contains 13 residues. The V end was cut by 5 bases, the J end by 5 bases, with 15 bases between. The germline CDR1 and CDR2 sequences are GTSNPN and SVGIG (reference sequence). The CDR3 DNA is TGTGCCTGGGACAGTGAAGGCAAGGAGACCCAGTACTTC. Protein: CAWDSEGKETQYF.

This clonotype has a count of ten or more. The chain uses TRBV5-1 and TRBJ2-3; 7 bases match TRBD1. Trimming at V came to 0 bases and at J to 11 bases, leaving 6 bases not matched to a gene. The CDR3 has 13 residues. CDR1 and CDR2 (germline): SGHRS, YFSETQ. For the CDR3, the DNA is TGCGCCAGCAGCTTGGGACAGGGCCTAGGGCAGTATTTT. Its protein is CASSLGQGLGQYF.

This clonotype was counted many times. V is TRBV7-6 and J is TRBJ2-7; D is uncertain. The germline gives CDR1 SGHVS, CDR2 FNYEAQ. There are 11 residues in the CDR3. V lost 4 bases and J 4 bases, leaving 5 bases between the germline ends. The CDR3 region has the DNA TGTGCCAGCAGCTCACCGTACGAGCAGTACTTC. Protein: CASSSPYEQYF.

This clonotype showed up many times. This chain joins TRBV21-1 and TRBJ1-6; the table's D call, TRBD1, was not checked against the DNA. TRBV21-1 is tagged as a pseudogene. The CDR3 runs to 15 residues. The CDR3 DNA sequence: TGTGCCAGCAGTCACCCCCGGGACCGAAATTCACCCCTCCACTTT. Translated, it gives CASSHPRDRNSPLHF.

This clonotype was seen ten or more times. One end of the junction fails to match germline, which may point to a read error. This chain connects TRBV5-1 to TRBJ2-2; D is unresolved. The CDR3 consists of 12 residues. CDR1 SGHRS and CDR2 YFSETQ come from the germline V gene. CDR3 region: CASSLNTGELFF. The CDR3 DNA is TGTGCCAGCAGCCTAAACACCGGGGAGCTGTTTTTT.

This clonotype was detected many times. CDR3 in DNA: TGCGCCAGCAGCTTCGGAGATGACTTCTATGGCTACACCTTC. Its translation is CASSFGDDFYGYTF. The chain recombines TRBV5-1 with TRBJ1-2, with D unresolved. The V end was cut by 2 bases, the J end by 4 bases, with 12 bases between. The CDR3 spans 14 residues. CDR1 and CDR2 from the germline V gene are SGHRS and YFSETQ.